This TCR beta chain was recovered during a study of glioma-infiltrating T cells. Findings of the study overall: Tissue-blood divergence was below expectation in non-neoplastic patients, above in gliomas.

In its sample, this clonotype was seen many times. The antigen remains undetermined. The CDR3 is 15 amino acids. CDR1 is SGHTA and CDR2 is FQGNSA in the germline V gene. Trimming removed 3 bases from V and 0 bases from J, with 11 bases in between. TCR alpha and beta CDR3 regions were amplified from RNA using iRepertoire nested multiplex PCR. Tissue mRNA or PBMC total RNA, about 95-450 ng, went into one-step reverse transcription and amplification. TCRdb fed the multiplex PCR reads into MiXCR, producing one record per CDR3 protein. The repertoire has approximately 100,000 distinct CDR3 sequences, under 30% of them found once; the top ten carry about a third.

The sequence was obtained from a human donor with low-grade glioma or glioblastoma, undergoing nonglioma brain surgery, or in good health (not recorded which). The chain couples TRBV7-2 to TRBJ1-1; TRBD1 is a possible D gene (5 bases). The sequencing input was glioma tissue, nonneoplastic brain tissue, or PBMCs (not recorded which). CDR3 DNA: TGTGCCAGCAGCTTCACAGGTATCATGAACACTGAAGCTTTCTTT. This gives the protein CASSFTGIMNTEAFF.